This record concerns one T cell receptor (beta chain) sequence. Trimming left V 5 bases short and J 7 bases short, with 8 bases between. The CDR3 spans 11 residues. The V gene's germline CDR1 is SGHTA and CDR2 FQGNSA. Data came from immunoSEQ multiplex PCR; TCRdb stores just in-frame clones and leaves some out. This sample has fewer than 1.6 million clones, with about 98.5% found just once. These data are taken from a study of shared clonotypes between healthy human individuals. Looking at the study overall: Each donor had three CD4 naive, three CD4 memory, two CD8 naive and one CD8 memory plate.

The chain recombines TRBV7-2 with TRBJ1-1; D is ambiguous. Sequencing used naive CD4+ T cells sorted from blood. Described subset: CD45RA+ positively selected. This clonotype was sampled from a man aged 30 to 45 in good health. CDR3 loop: CASSPLDEAFF. CDR3 sequence (DNA): TGTGCCAGCAGCCCCCTAGATGAAGCTTTCTTT.